Reported below is one T cell receptor (beta chain). Original handling: Quantification of nucleated cells was approximated via reference gene primer amplification. Clones were sequenced by immunoSEQ multiplex PCR, and TCRdb holds only the in-frame ones, with some missing. V, J and clone size are taken as reported in that table, and D and trimming were inferred from the DNA itself. The profile covers over 40,000 clones, with roughly 79% appearing a single time and around 14% taken by the ten largest. This sample is part of a study of blood T cell repertoires in COVID-19. About the research overall: Samples of COVID-19 (acute and convalescent) were obtained from the United States, Italy and Spain.

Germline lookup yields CDR1 LNHDA and CDR2 SQIVND (reference sequence). V lost 6 bases to trimming and J lost 2 bases; unmatched junction nucleotides: 9. The length of the CDR3 is 15 residues. Material for sequencing was peripheral blood. The rearrangement joins TRBV19 to TRBJ2-7; 8 nucleotides agree with TRBD1. This receptor was taken from a human donor in a cohort sampled during active COVID-19. Here the CDR3 DNA reads TGTGCCAGTAGACCCACCGGGACAGGAACCTACGAGCAGTACTTC. It specifies CASRPTGTGTYEQYF. The full variable domain, with the rest looked up from reference TRBV19 and TRBJ2-7, is DGGITQSPKYLFRKEGQNVTLSCEQNLNHDAMYWYRQDPGQGLRLIYYSQIVNDFQKGDIAEGYSVSREKKESFPLTVTSAQKNPTAFYLCASRPTGTGTYEQYFGPGTRLTVT.